This is a list of T cell receptor beta chains from one sample in a study of cytomegalovirus exposure and HLA in healthy donors. Assay used: immunoSEQ multiplex PCR; TCRdb lists only in-frame clones, some missing. The table includes 250,000 to 400,000 clones, approximately 86% detected once. Input material: PBMCs. These receptors all stem from a man in his thirties or forties in good health and CMV-seronegative. Both conserved end residues are part of each CDR3. The order of the fields is D gene, clone size, V gene, J gene, CDR3 protein, CDR3 DNA. The D gene is left open where the match is weak. Size tells how often a clone was seen (once, few, many) or the class of an expanded clone, and some rows leave it out.

NA,NA,TRBV10-1,TRBJ2-5,CASSESGQLQETQYF,TGCGCCAGCAGTGAGTCGGGGCAGCTCCAAGAGACCCAGTACTTC
TRBD1,NA,TRBV5-4,TRBJ2-5,CASSSNRGWETQYF,TGTGCCAGCAGCTCTAACAGGGGATGGGAGACCCAGTACTTC
NA,NA,TRBV6-5,TRBJ1-6,CASSYEGGSPLHF,TGTGCCAGCAGTTATGAGGGAGGTTCACCCCTCCACTTT
TRBD1,NA,TRBV5-1,TRBJ2-5,CASSWTGPETQYF,TGCGCCAGCAGCTGGACAGGGCCAGAGACCCAGTACTTC
TRBD2,NA,TRBV7-7,TRBJ2-7,CASSLGGKQYF,TGTGCCAGCAGCTTGGGAGGGAAACAGTACTTC
TRBD2,once,TRBV9,TRBJ2-1,CASSPHSGDGGVDEQFF,TGTGCCAGCAGCCCCCATTCCGGGGACGGGGGGGTCGATGAGCAGTTCTTC
TRBD1,NA,TRBV15,TRBJ1-2,CATSRDRVANYGYTF,TGTGCCACCAGCAGGGACAGGGTCGCTAACTATGGCTACACCTTC
NA,NA,TRBV7-8,TRBJ1-2,CASSFPLQGHGYTF,TGTGCCAGCAGCTTCCCTTTACAGGGTCATGGCTACACCTTC
TRBD2,NA,TRBV4-1,TRBJ2-2,CASSPPPGLVSGELFF,TGCGCCAGCAGCCCACCACCTGGACTAGTATCCGGGGAGCTGTTTTTT
TRBD2,NA,TRBV19,TRBJ2-5,CASSMNSGGDETQYF,TGTGCCAGTAGTATGAACAGCGGGGGGGATGAGACCCAGTACTTC
TRBD2,NA,TRBV6-4,TRBJ2-3,CATSGGPTDTQYF,TGTGCCACCAGCGGGGGACCCACAGATACGCAGTATTTT
NA,NA,TRBV6-5,TRBJ1-4,CASSYSWGSSEKLFF,TGTGCCAGCAGTTACTCGTGGGGCTCTAGTGAAAAACTGTTTTTT
TRBD1,NA,TRBV2,TRBJ2-7,CASSPRTGTYEQYF,TGTGCCAGCAGCCCTCGGACAGGCACCTACGAGCAGTACTTC
TRBD1,NA,TRBV18,TRBJ2-3,CASSLGTGDGNTQYF,TGTGCCAGCTCACTCGGGACAGGGGATGGAAATACGCAGTATTTT
TRBD1,NA,TRBV6-6,TRBJ1-5,CASTWDSGWPNQPQHF,TGTGCCAGCACCTGGGACAGTGGTTGGCCCAATCAGCCCCAGCATTTT
NA,NA,TRBV5-1,TRBJ2-7,CASSLAVKTGHYEQYF,TGCGCCAGCAGCTTGGCGGTGAAGACAGGTCACTACGAGCAGTACTTC
TRBD1,NA,TRBV5-6,TRBJ2-5,CASSSVPGTGGETQYF,TGTGCCAGCAGTTCGGTTCCTGGGACAGGGGGAGAGACCCAGTACTTC
NA,NA,TRBV27,TRBJ1-2,CASSSPSAGAYGYTF,TGTGCCAGCAGTTCCCCCTCCGCAGGGGCCTATGGCTACACCTTC
NA,NA,TRBV2,TRBJ1-6,CASRTQDTYNSPLHF,TGTGCCAGCAGGACACAGGACACCTATAATTCACCCCTCCACTTT
TRBD2,NA,TRBV7-9,TRBJ2-2,CASSLGLAGANTGELFF,TGTGCCAGCAGCTTGGGACTAGCGGGGGCTAACACCGGGGAGCTGTTTTTT
NA,NA,TRBV6-5,TRBJ2-6,CASSYEAGTGANVLTF,TGTGCCAGCAGTTACGAGGCGGGGACTGGGGCCAACGTCCTGACTTTC
NA,NA,TRBV6-5,TRBJ1-2,CASSNNRVGYGYTF,TGTGCCAGCAGCAATAACAGGGTCGGCTATGGCTACACCTTC
TRBD1,NA,TRBV10-1,TRBJ2-2,CATGQGRELFF,TGCGCCACCGGACAGGGGCGGGAGCTGTTTTTT
NA,NA,TRBV5-8,TRBJ2-7,CASSLMGLSSYEQYF,TGTGCCAGCAGCTTGATGGGGCTCAGCTCCTACGAGCAGTACTTC
TRBD1,NA,TRBV7-6,TRBJ2-7,CASSPQGQGPYEQYF,TGTGCCAGCAGCCCACAGGGGCAGGGGCCCTACGAGCAGTACTTC
NA,NA,TRBV6-4,TRBJ1-1,CASSDSGGETEAFF,TGTGCCAGCAGTGACTCCGGGGGGGAGACTGAAGCTTTCTTT
NA,NA,TRBV4-3,TRBJ1-1,CASSQDRSVGWDMNTEAFF,TGCGCCAGCAGCCAAGATAGGAGCGTAGGGTGGGACATGAACACTGAAGCTTTCTTT
TRBD2,NA,TRBV29-1,TRBJ2-7,CSVWGGEQYF,TGCAGCGTTTGGGGGGGGGAGCAGTACTTC
NA,NA,TRBV5-6,TRBJ1-5,CASSLGGYNQPQHF,TGTGCCAGCAGCTTGGGAGGGTATAATCAGCCCCAGCATTTT
NA,NA,TRBV5-6,TRBJ1-3,CASSEGTPGNTIYF,TGTGCCAGCAGCGAGGGGACTCCCGGAAACACCATATATTTT
TRBD1,NA,TRBV19,TRBJ1-1,CASSLGQHTEAFF,TGTGCCAGTAGCCTGGGACAGCACACTGAAGCTTTCTTT
NA,NA,TRBV29-1,TRBJ1-2,CSVERHDYGYTF,TGCAGCGTTGAGAGGCATGACTATGGCTACACCTTC
NA,once,TRBV7-7,TRBJ2-1,CASSPRLGRNNEQFF,TGTGCCAGCAGCCCTCGTCTGGGCAGGAACAATGAGCAGTTCTTC
TRBD2,NA,TRBV7-6,TRBJ2-3,CASSKLLAGVTDTQYF,TGTGCCAGCAGCAAACTACTAGCGGGGGTTACAGATACGCAGTATTTT
NA,once,TRBV9,TRBJ1-1,CASSVGVAPNTEAFF,TGTGCCAGCAGCGTAGGGGTAGCTCCCAACACTGAAGCTTTCTTT
NA,NA,TRBV7-2,TRBJ1-2,CASSLDSNYGYTF,TGTGCCAGCAGCTTGGACAGCAACTATGGCTACACCTTC
TRBD2,NA,TRBV7-6,TRBJ2-3,CASSQLLAGARSTDTQYF,TGTGCCAGCAGCCAACTTCTAGCGGGGGCCCGTAGCACAGATACGCAGTATTTT
NA,NA,TRBV5-1,TRBJ2-1,CASSLITRSSYNEQFF,TGCGCCAGCAGCTTGATTACTAGGAGCTCCTACAATGAGCAGTTCTTC
TRBD2,NA,TRBV7-2,TRBJ2-3,CASSLVASGGRFTDTQYF,TGTGCCAGCAGCTTAGTTGCTAGCGGGGGTCGTTTCACAGATACGCAGTATTTT
TRBD1,NA,TRBV5-1,TRBJ1-4,CASSLETGNEKLFF,TGCGCCAGCAGCTTGGAGACAGGGAATGAAAAACTGTTTTTT